This TCR beta chain was identified during a study of cytomegalovirus exposure and HLA in healthy donors. Overall study: The 110 or so validation repertoires were produced on the same platform as the roughly 690 repertoires of the first cohort. This was reported in a later analysis.

Germline CDR1 SGHRS, CDR2 YFSETQ. This CDR3 has 16 amino acids. With 4 bases clipped from V and 5 bases from J, the junction kept 11 bases outside the gene matches. For this clone: No antigen is known for it.

Study-wide findings and caveats: There were 164 TCR beta chains listed as cytomegalovirus-associated. Most TCR sequences showed up rarely, but some public TCRs showed up in many donors.

Assay used: immunoSEQ multiplex PCR; TCRdb lists only in-frame clones, some missing. Of roughly 270,000 clones in the sample, around 87% were seen once. The sequence derives from a woman aged 18-29 years in good health and CMV-seronegative. The chain has TRBV5-1 and TRBJ2-5; 10 nucleotides agree with TRBD1. What was sequenced was PBMCs. In DNA form, the CDR3 reads TGCGCCAGCAGCACCGGACAGGGGGTGGCGGGGGAGACCCAGTACTTC. It translates to CASSTGQGVAGETQYF.